The sequence of this T cell receptor (beta chain) was determined in a study of response to subunit inactivated influenza vaccine. Between the trimmed V and J ends, which lost 0 bases and 6 bases, there was a span of 10 bases. The CDR3 length is 14 residues. CDR1 is SGHAT, CDR2 FQNNGV, per germline. Points on this clonotype: Its antigen is as yet unknown.

Study-level results: The authors proposed limited new T cell recruitment per seasonal influenza vaccination.

TCRdb itself ran the RT-PCR reads through MiXCR, one entry per CDR3 protein. Of hundreds of thousands of distinct CDR3 sequences listed, about 15% are singletons. This chain connects TRBV11-2 to TRBJ2-3; D gene uncertain. Source: CD4+ T cells sorted from PBMCs, taken less than 25 months after vaccination. This sequence was found in a man aged 45 to 75 who received an inactivated influenza vaccine. CDR3 amino acids: CASSLDRVWDTQYF. The CDR3, as DNA: TGTGCCAGCAGCTTAGATCGTGTTTGGGATACGCAGTATTTT.